The rows below give T cell receptor beta chains drawn from one sample of a study of T cells in lung cancer brain metastases. Method: immunoSEQ multiplex PCR; TCRdb's copy keeps in-frame clones and lacks some. The sample shows approximately 4,300 clones, 80% to 90% of them seen only once. Specimen: tumor tissue from the primary lung tumor. These receptors were obtained from a man aged 55 to 70 with non-small cell lung cancer. Each CDR3 is given with its conserved first and last residue. D genes are given only for firm matches. Clone sizes are given selectively: once, few, many, or a class where the clone is expanded.

CATGAGIAYEQYF	TGTGCCACAGGGGCGGGGATCGCCTACGAGCAGTACTTC	TRBJ2-7	NA	NA	TRBV6-1
CASREGSEAFF	TGTGCCAGCAGGGAGGGGTCTGAAGCTTTCTTT	TRBJ1-1	once	NA	TRBV2
CASSPTSGRAYEQFF	TGTGCCAGCAGTCCGACTAGCGGGAGGGCCTATGAGCAGTTCTTC	TRBJ2-1	NA	TRBD2	TRBV5-4
CASSQGVGGSYEQYF	TGTGCTAGCAGCCAAGGGGTCGGAGGGAGCTACGAGCAGTACTTC	TRBJ2-7	once	NA	TRBV7-7
CASSPTGATQETQYF	TGTGCCAGTAGTCCCACAGGGGCGACACAAGAGACCCAGTACTTC	TRBJ2-5	NA	TRBD1	TRBV19
CASSSQGDYEKLFF	TGTGCCAGCAGCTCCCAGGGTGATTATGAAAAACTGTTTTTT	TRBJ1-4	NA	NA	TRBV7-9
CASSLGQTEAFF	TGTGCCAGCAGCTTAGGGCAGACTGAAGCTTTCTTT	TRBJ1-1	NA	NA	TRBV11-1
CASSLSPGRRAGTDTQYF	TGTGCCAGCAGTTTATCACCGGGACGAAGGGCGGGTACAGATACGCAGTATTTT	TRBJ2-3	NA	NA	TRBV28
CAWSVQDTYEQYF	TGTGCCTGGAGTGTCCAGGATACCTACGAGCAGTACTTC	TRBJ2-7	NA	NA	TRBV30
CASRGKHGELFF	TGTGCCAGCAGGGGTAAGCACGGGGAGCTGTTTTTT	TRBJ2-2	NA	NA	TRBV28
CASSPTSGSQETQYF	TGCGCCAGCAGCCCGACTAGCGGGAGCCAAGAGACCCAGTACTTC	TRBJ2-5	once	TRBD2	TRBV5-1
CASRHSGNYEQYF	TGTGCCAGCAGACATAGCGGGAATTACGAGCAGTACTTC	TRBJ2-7	NA	TRBD2	TRBV11-1
CAWTGTGGWYEQYF	TGTGCCTGGACCGGGACAGGGGGTTGGTACGAGCAGTACTTC	TRBJ2-7	NA	TRBD1	TRBV30
CASSLGQSTDTQYF	TGTGCCAGCAGCTTAGGGCAGAGCACAGATACGCAGTATTTT	TRBJ2-3	NA	NA	TRBV7-3
CASSLDGRKLFF	TGTGCCAGCAGCTTAGATGGGCGGAAACTGTTTTTT	TRBJ1-4	NA	NA	TRBV11-3
CASSPSGGVSPEQYF	TGTGCCAGCAGCCCCAGCGGGGGGGTTTCTCCCGAGCAGTACTTC	TRBJ2-7	NA	TRBD2	TRBV7-8
CASSAPGTYTQYF	TGTGCCAGCAGCGCCCCGGGAACCTATACGCAGTATTTT	TRBJ2-3	NA	NA	TRBV7-3
CASSPNPTLTYEQYF	TGTGCCAGCAGCCCGAACCCGACACTTACCTACGAGCAGTACTTC	TRBJ2-7	NA	NA	TRBV14
CASSLGRGFDGYTF	TGTGCCAGCAGCTTAGGGAGGGGTTTCGATGGCTACACCTTC	TRBJ1-2	once	NA	TRBV5-6
CASSSTSWLYNEQFF	TGTGCCAGCAGCAGTACTAGTTGGCTCTACAATGAGCAGTTCTTC	TRBJ2-1	NA	NA	TRBV7-2
CASSPGTSYTDTQYF	TGTGCCAGCAGCCCCGGGACTAGCTACACAGATACGCAGTATTTT	TRBJ2-3	NA	TRBD2	TRBV11-3